This T cell receptor beta chain was recovered during a study of vaccination and CD4 T cells after COVID-19. The wider study: Timing of post-vaccine sample collection was a median roughly 66 days after dose two, with a range of 14 to 241.

On this clonotype: What it binds is unknown.

Germline V gene lookup returns CDR1 SGHTS and CDR2 YDEGEE. The CDR3 loop spans 16 amino acids. The V end was cut by 1 base, the J end by 0 bases, with 11 bases between. Treatment indicated: approximately 10-day PBMC culture with coronavirus spike peptide pools or control peptides (ViraFEST assay). Once obtained from cultured CD4+ T cells, the DNA was sequenced using the Oncomine TCR Beta short-read assay. TCRdb re-called the PCR reads through MiXCR, storing one row per CDR3 protein. This table has under 20,000 distinct CDR3 sequences, more than 70% appearing once. This receptor was identified in a human donor who received a COVID-19 vaccine. The specimen comprised CD4+ T cells from blood, cultured in vitro, sampled after SARS-CoV-2 vaccination. The chain carries TRBV5-8 and TRBJ1-5; D gene ambiguous. This CDR3 reads CASSLRVRGSNQPQHF. Here the CDR3 DNA reads TGTGCCAGCAGCTTGCGAGTGCGGGGTAGCAATCAGCCCCAGCATTTT.